Below, 6 T cell receptor beta chains from the same sample are listed, as sequenced in a study of T cell responses to AZD1222 COVID-19 vaccine (dated by TCRdb to the early 2020s). Library preparation was by the immunoSEQ multiplex PCR assay. TCRdb re-hosts the immuneACCESS table, in-frame sequences only. Its copies lack some clones; in the studies checked, an unresolved V gene accounts for under half of them, and the cause for the rest is not known. Present in this sample are 100,000 to 120,000 clones, 92% of which were seen just once. About 7.8% of the sample rests with the top ten. The time point label here, explained by the study, means: baseline before first vaccination. Material: peripheral blood, obtained on day 0 of AZD1222 vaccination. These receptors were obtained from an adult in good health.

The V and J genes are TRBV6-6 and TRBJ1-1; the D is unclear. This CDR3 contains 12 residues. Germline loops: CDR1 MNHNY, CDR2 SVGAGI (reference sequence). Trimming cost V 11 bases and J 6 bases, with 16 bases left between them. The CDR3 sequence: CAVAPGRAEAFF. The CDR3 DNA reads as TGTGCCGTGGCTCCCGGACGGGCTGAAGCTTTCTTT.

The chain recombines TRBV27 with TRBJ2-4; 8 positions agree with TRBD2. Trimming at V came to 0 bases and at J to 6 bases, leaving 4 bases not matched to a gene. Per the germline V gene, CDR1 is MNHEY and CDR2 is SMNVEV (reference sequence). The CDR3 totals 15 residues. This chain's CDR3 is CASSLSAGGLNIQYF. The CDR3 bases are TGTGCCAGCAGTTTATCCGCGGGGGGCTTAAACATTCAGTACTTC.

The chain carries TRBV5-1 and TRBJ1-6, with D uncertain. Germline V gene sequence: CDR1 SGHRS, CDR2 YFSETQ. The ends were cut back, 0 bases at V and 8 bases at J, with 6 bases in the middle. The CDR3 has 13 residues. This chain's CDR3 is CASSLAEYSPLHF. CDR3 DNA: TGCGCCAGCAGCTTGGCCGAGTATTCACCCCTCCACTTT. Drawing the rest from reference TRBV5-1 and TRBJ1-6, the complete variable domain is KAGVTQTPRYLIKTRGQQVTLSCSPISGHRSVSWYQQTPGQGLQFLFEYFSETQRNKGNFPGRFSGRQFSNSRSEMNVSTLELGDSALYLCASSLAEYSPLHFGNGTRLTVT.

This clone is a singleton in its sample. V usage is TRBV27 and J usage is TRBJ1-1; D call uncertain. The CDR3 extends over 13 amino acids. Trimming cost V 6 bases and J 7 bases, with 15 bases left between them. Germline CDR1 reads MNHEY; CDR2 reads SMNVEV (reference sequence). The CDR3 region has the DNA TGTGCCAGCAGCCCTTACGCCGCCCTTGAAGCTTTCTTT. Residues: CASSPYAALEAFF.

In its sample, this clone was seen a few times. The CDR3 DNA reads as TGTGCCAGCAGCCAACTATCCATCCCCCAGCAGTACTTC. Translating it yields CASSQLSIPQQYF. The chain links TRBV3-1 (or the pseudogene TRBV3-2) to TRBJ2-7, with D hard to call. The CDR3 has 13 amino acids. Germline V gene sequence: CDR1 LGHDT, CDR2 YNNKEL (reference sequence). Deletions cut 2 bases from V and 8 bases from J, with 13 bases between.

This clone was counted once. The chain employs TRBV19 and TRBJ2-1; perhaps TRBD2 as D (6 bases). Germline V gives CDR1 LNHDA, CDR2 SQIVND (reference sequence). With 1 base removed from V and 4 bases from J, the gap between germline ends came to 11 bases. The CDR3 totals 15 residues. CDR3 DNA sequence: TGTGCCAGTAGTATAGGTGGGGGGAGTTACAATGAGCAGTTCTTC. Its translation: CASSIGGGSYNEQFF.